This T cell receptor beta chain was identified in a study of blood T cell repertoires in COVID-19. Study overall: Material from acute and convalescent COVID-19 was sourced from the United States, Italy and Spain. In each case, the material was cDNA or gDNA derived from T cells, B-cell-depleted T cells, or PBMCs.

Germline V lookup: CDR1 SQVTM, CDR2 ANQGSEA. Between the trimmed V and J ends, which lost 6 bases and 7 bases, there was a span of 18 bases. The CDR3 contains 13 residues. Clones were sequenced by immunoSEQ multiplex PCR, and TCRdb holds only the in-frame ones, with some missing. This table has 200,000 to 250,000 clones, about 88% appearing once. Material: peripheral blood. This sequence originates from a woman between 45 and 60 years old with COVID-19, enrolled during active disease. The V and J genes are TRBV29-1 and TRBJ2-5, with D perhaps TRBD2 (6 bases). The CDR3 sequence: CSVDPLSSGTQYF. In DNA, the CDR3 is TGCAGCGTCGACCCCCTCAGTAGCGGGACCCAGTACTTC.